Included here is one T cell receptor (beta chain) sequence, with context. The target antigen is unknown. The CDR3 is made up of 15 amino acids. CDR1 is MGHRA and CDR2 is YSYEKL in the germline V gene. V was shortened by 0 bases and J by 7 bases, with 13 bases between the two germline ends. Sorted-subset replicate PCRs used approximately 180 ng of genomic DNA. This amount corresponded to 33,000 or so T cell genomes. How the authors handled the data: ImmunoSEQ gave junction-only sequences without quality scores, so filtering differed. TCRdb's copy holds only in-frame clones and misses some; the assay was immunoSEQ multiplex PCR. V and J calls and clone size are given by that table; D and trimming were obtained from the DNA. The sample has fewer than 1.8 million clones, 97% to 99% seen once; the top ten hold roughly 0.35%. This specimen belongs to a study of shared clonotypes between healthy human individuals. Whole-study results and caveats: Despite large depth, sorted-subset datasets appeared incompletely sequenced. The authors expected sequencing depth to affect clonotype sharing among donors.

The rearrangement links TRBV4-1 to TRBJ2-1; D gene uncertain. What was sequenced was naive CD4+ T cells sorted from blood. The subset denotes: CD45RA+ positively selected. The sequence was obtained from a man aged 25-45 years in good health. The CDR3 sequence: CASSQEMSTVNEQFF. The CDR3 bases are TGCGCCAGCAGCCAAGAGATGTCGACCGTAAATGAGCAGTTCTTC.